These 9 T cell receptor beta chains came from one sample sequenced in a study of T-cell memory formation after mild COVID-19. TCRdb passed the 5' RACE reads through MiXCR, listing each CDR3 protein once. The sample has around 320,000 distinct CDR3 sequences; around an eighth are singletons. The material sequenced was PBMCs or a T cell subset sorted from them (not recorded which). These receptors came from a man between 18 and 35 years old who had mild COVID-19 (a few samples of this study predate the infection). Cell type and time point are not known.

This clonotype occurred a few times. The chain employs TRBV10-3 and TRBJ2-1; 9 bases agree with TRBD2. CDR1 ENHRY and CDR2 SYGVKD come from the germline V gene. J lost 6 bases, V lost 0 bases, and 6 bases had no gene match. This CDR3 contains 16 residues. The CDR3 here is CAISESKAGGLNEQFF. DNA of the CDR3: TGTGCCATCAGTGAGTCCAAAGCGGGGGGACTCAATGAGCAGTTCTTC.

This clonotype has just a few counts. The chain recombines TRBV27 with TRBJ2-3, with 11 positions matching TRBD2. The length of the CDR3 is 13 residues. J lost 4 bases, V lost 8 bases, and 2 bases had no gene match. Germline CDR1 MNHEY, CDR2 SMNVEV (reference sequence). CDR3 loop: CASLSGGADTQYF. CDR3 coding DNA: TGTGCCAGCCTTAGCGGGGGGGCAGATACGCAGTATTTT.

This clonotype was seen only a few times. CDR3 amino acids: CASSVLGTSIVGELFF. The CDR3 DNA is TGTGCCAGCAGCGTACTCGGGACTAGCATAGTCGGGGAGCTGTTTTTT. The chain is built from TRBV9 and TRBJ2-2; TRBD2 matches at 9 bases. J was trimmed by 7 bases and V by 1 base; bases with no gene match: 8. Germline-derived CDR1 and CDR2 are SGDLS and YYNGEE. The CDR3 contains 16 residues.

This clonotype was counted only a few times. The rearrangement uses TRBV29-1 and TRBJ2-1; 8 nucleotides agree with TRBD2. The V gene end was trimmed by 4 bases and the J gene end by 8 bases; junction bases not matched to a gene: 13. The CDR3 is 15 amino acids. In germline, CDR1 is SQVTM, CDR2 ANQGSEA. The CDR3 here is CSVVGSRGGLHEQFF. The DNA of the CDR3 is TGCAGCGTTGTGGGGAGCCGGGGGGGCCTACATGAGCAGTTCTTC.

The CDR3 loop reads CASTPAAGGTDTQYF. CDR3 DNA sequence: TGTGCCAGCACCCCGGCGGCGGGGGGAACAGATACGCAGTATTTT. V usage is TRBV12-3 or TRBV12-4 and J usage is TRBJ2-3; 8 bases line up with TRBD2. The CDR3 runs 15 residues. V shed 7 bases and J 3 bases; nucleotides not matched to a gene: 9.

The CDR3 region is CASSRRQGGSEAFF. DNA of the CDR3: TGTGCCAGCAGCCGACGACAGGGCGGATCTGAAGCTTTCTTT. The chain employs TRBV7-9 and TRBJ1-1, with TRBD1 matching over 7 bases. The CDR3 totals 14 residues. The V and J ends lost 5 bases and 6 bases, in that order; junction bases with no gene match: 9. CDR1 and CDR2 from the germline V gene are SEHNR and FQNEAQ (reference sequence).

This clonotype came up a few times. The chain links TRBV14 to TRBJ2-3; TRBD1 matches 11 bases. CDR3 length equals 14 residues. The germline gives CDR1 SGHDN, CDR2 FVKESK. Trimming cost V 5 bases and J 5 bases; bases outside gene matches: 3. CDR3 residues: CASSRTGGGDTQYF. As DNA, the CDR3 is TGTGCCAGCAGCAGGACAGGGGGCGGAGATACGCAGTATTTT.

This clonotype has more than one count but fewer than ten. The chain uses TRBV14 and TRBJ2-7, with 7 nucleotides matching TRBD1. The J segment lost 2 bases and the V segment lost 0 bases, leaving 7 bases of the junction unmatched. The V gene's germline CDR1 is SGHDN and CDR2 FVKESK. This CDR3 is built from 16 residues. The CDR3 here is CASSQEEGGFAYEQYF. The CDR3 nucleotides are TGTGCCAGCAGCCAAGAGGAAGGGGGCTTCGCCTACGAGCAGTACTTC.

This clonotype was seen only a few times. The chain links TRBV5-1 to TRBJ2-1, with 12 bases that match TRBD1. The V segment lost 0 bases and the J segment 8 bases; nucleotides outside the gene matches: 6. This CDR3 contains 16 residues. Germline loops: CDR1 SGHRS, CDR2 YFSETQ. The CDR3 DNA follows: TGCGCCAGCAGCTTGGTAGGGGGACAGGGGGCTTATGAGCAGTTCTTC. As protein: CASSLVGGQGAYEQFF.